This T cell receptor (beta chain) was observed in a study of Graves' ophthalmopathy and Graves' hyperthyroidism. This clonotype was detected ten times or more. What it recognizes is unknown. Amplification targeted the TCR beta CDR3 regions, with RNA transcripts as the source material. Following a first-round RT-PCR that used HTBI primers, a second-round multiplex PCR was carried out. Via MiXCR, TCRdb re-called the multiplex PCR reads, giving one row per CDR3 protein. The table records approximately 330,000 distinct CDR3 sequences, about 17% of them present only once. Deletions cut 1 base from V and 4 bases from J, with 10 bases between. The CDR3 has 14 amino acids. CDR1 is LGHNA, CDR2 YSLEER, per germline. Points from the study as a whole: Blood also contained most of the expanded thyroid clonotypes above 0.001 frequency. Sensitivity reached 70.59% and specificity about 78% when the model predicted ophthalmopathy progression.

Establishment of the diagnosis relied upon clinical symptoms, serum thyroxine, TRAb, thyroid ultrasound and orbital computed tomography. The sequenced sample was peripheral blood. This sequence originates from an adult man with Graves' ophthalmopathy. V gene TRBV4-3 combines with J gene TRBJ1-1; possibly TRBD1 for D (5 bases). CDR3: CASSQGAGTTEAFF. CDR3 nucleotide sequence: TGCGCCAGCAGCCAAGGGGCGGGGACCACTGAAGCTTTCTTT.